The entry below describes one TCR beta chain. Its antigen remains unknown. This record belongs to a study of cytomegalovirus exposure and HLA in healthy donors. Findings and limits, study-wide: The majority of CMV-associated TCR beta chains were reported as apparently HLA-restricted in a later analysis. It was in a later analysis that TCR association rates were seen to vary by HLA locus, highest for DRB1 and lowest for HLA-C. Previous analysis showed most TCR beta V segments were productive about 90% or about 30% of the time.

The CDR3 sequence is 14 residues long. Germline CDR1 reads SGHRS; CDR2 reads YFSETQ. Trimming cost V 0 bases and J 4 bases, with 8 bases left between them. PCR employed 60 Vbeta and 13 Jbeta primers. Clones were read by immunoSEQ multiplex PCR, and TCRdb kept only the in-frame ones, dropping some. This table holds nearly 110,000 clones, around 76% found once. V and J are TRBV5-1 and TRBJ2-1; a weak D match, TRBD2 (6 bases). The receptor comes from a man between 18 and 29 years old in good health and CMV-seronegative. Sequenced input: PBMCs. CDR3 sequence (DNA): TGCGCCAGCAGCTTGGGGGACTGGTACAATGAGCAGTTCTTC. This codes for CASSLGDWYNEQFF. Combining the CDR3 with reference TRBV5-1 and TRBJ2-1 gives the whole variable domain KAGVTQTPRYLIKTRGQQVTLSCSPISGHRSVSWYQQTPGQGLQFLFEYFSETQRNKGNFPGRFSGRQFSNSRSEMNVSTLELGDSALYLCASSLGDWYNEQFFGPGTRLTVL.